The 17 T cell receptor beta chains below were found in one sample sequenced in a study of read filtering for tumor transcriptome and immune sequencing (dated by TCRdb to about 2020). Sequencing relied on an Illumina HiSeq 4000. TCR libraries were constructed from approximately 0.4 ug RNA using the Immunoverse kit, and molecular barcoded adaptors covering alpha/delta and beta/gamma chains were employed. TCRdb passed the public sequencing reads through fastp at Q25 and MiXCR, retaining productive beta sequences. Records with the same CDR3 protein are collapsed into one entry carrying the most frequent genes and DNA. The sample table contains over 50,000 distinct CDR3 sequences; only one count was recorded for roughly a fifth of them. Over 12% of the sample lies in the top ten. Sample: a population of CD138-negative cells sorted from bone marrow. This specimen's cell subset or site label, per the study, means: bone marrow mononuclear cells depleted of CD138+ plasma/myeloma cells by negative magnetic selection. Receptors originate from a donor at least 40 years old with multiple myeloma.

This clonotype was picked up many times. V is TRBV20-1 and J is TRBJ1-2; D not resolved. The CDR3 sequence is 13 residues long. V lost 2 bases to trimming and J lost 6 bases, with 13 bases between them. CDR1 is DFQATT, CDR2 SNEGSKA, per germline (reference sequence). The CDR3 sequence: CSARSQETNGYTF. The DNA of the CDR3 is TGCAGTGCTAGATCGCAGGAAACGAATGGCTACACCTTC.

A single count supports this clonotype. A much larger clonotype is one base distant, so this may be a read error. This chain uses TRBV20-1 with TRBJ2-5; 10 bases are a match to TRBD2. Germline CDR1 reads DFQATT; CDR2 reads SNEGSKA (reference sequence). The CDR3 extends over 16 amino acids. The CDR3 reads CSASGLAGDIQEAQYF. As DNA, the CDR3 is TGCAGTGCTAGTGGGCTAGCGGGGGATATCCAAGAGGCCCAGTACTTC.

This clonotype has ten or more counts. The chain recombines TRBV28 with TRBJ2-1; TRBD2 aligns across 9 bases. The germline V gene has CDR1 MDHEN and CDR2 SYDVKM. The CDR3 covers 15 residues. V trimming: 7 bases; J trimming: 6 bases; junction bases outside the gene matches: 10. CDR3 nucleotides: TGTGCCAGCACCCTAGGGGCTAGCGGGGTCAATGAGCAGTTCTTC. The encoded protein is CASTLGASGVNEQFF.

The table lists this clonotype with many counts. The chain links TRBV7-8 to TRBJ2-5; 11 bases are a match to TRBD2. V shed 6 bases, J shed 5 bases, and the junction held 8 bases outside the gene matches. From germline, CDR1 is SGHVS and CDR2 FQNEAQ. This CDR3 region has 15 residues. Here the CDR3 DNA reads TGTGCCAGCAGTGTTATTAGCGGGAGGGGGGAGACCCAGTACTTC. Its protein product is CASSVISGRGETQYF. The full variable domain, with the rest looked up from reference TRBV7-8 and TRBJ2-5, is GAGVSQSPRYKVAKRGQDVALRCDPISGHVSLFWYQQALGQGPEFLTYFQNEAQLDKSGLPSDRFFAERPEGSVSTLKIQRTQQEDSAVYLCASSVISGRGETQYFGPGTRLLVL.

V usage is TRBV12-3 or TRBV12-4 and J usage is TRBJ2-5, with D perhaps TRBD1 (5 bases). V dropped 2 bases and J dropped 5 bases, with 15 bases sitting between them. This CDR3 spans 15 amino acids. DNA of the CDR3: TGTGCCAGCAGTTTAAGGTCAGGGCTCCAGGAGACCCAGTACTTC. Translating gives CASSLRSGLQETQYF.

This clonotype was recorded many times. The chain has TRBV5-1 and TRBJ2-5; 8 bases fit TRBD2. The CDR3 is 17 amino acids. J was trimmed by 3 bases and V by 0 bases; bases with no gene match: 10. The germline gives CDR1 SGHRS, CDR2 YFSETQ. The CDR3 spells CASSLEVGLGPKETQYF. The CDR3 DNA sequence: TGCGCCAGCAGCTTGGAAGTGGGACTAGGACCGAAAGAGACCCAGTACTTC.

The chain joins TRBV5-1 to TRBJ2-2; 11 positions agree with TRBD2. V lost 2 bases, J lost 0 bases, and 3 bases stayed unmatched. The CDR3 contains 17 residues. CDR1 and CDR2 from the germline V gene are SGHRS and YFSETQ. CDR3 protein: CASSLGTSGTNTGELFF. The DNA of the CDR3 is TGCGCCAGCAGCTTAGGGACTAGCGGAACGAACACCGGGGAGCTGTTTTTT.

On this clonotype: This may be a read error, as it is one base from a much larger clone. The CDR3 region is CASSQAGHLDEKLFF. Here the CDR3 DNA reads TGCGCCAGCAGCCAGGCAGGCCACCTGGATGAAAAACTGTTTTTT. V and J are TRBV4-1 and TRBJ1-4; D is ambiguous. The CDR3 is made up of 15 amino acids. The V gene lost 3 bases and the J gene lost 6 bases, with 14 bases spanning the gap. The V gene's germline CDR1 is MGHRA and CDR2 YSYEKL.

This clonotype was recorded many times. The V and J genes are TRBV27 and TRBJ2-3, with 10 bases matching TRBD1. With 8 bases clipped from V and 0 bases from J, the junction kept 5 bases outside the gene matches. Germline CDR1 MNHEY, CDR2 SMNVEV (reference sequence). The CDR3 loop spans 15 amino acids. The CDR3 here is CASARTGGSTDTQYF. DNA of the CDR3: TGTGCCAGCGCAAGGACAGGGGGTAGCACAGATACGCAGTATTTT.

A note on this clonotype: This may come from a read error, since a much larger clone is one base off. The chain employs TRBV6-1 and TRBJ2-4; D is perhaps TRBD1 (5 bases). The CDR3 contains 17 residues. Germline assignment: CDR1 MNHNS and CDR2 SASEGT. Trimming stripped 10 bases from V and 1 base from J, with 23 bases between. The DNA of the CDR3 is TGTGCCATCATCAGATTTCCGCTTGGGGCGGCCAAAAACATTCAGTACTTC. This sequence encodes CAIIRFPLGAAKNIQYF.

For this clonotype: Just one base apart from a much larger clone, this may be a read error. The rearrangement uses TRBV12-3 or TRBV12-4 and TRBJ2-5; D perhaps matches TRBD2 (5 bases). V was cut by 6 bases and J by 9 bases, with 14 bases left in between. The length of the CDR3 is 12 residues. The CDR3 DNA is TGTGCCAGCAGCCCCCCCTCCGGGGCCCAGTACTTC. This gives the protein CASSPPSGAQYF.

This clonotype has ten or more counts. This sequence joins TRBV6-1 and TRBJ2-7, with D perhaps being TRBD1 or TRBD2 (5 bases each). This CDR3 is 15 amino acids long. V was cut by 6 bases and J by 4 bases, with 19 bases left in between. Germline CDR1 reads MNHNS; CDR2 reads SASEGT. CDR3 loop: CASRAPGTVGYEQYF. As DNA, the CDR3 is TGTGCCAGCAGAGCCCCAGGGACCGTCGGGTACGAGCAGTACTTC.

CDR3 region: CASSIQDEKLFF. As DNA, the CDR3 is TGTGCCAGCAGCATCCAGGATGAAAAACTGTTTTTT. This chain links TRBV28 with TRBJ1-4; D ambiguous. The CDR3 covers 12 residues. CDR1 and CDR2 (germline): MDHEN, SYDVKM. Trimming stripped 6 bases from V and 6 bases from J, with 8 bases between.

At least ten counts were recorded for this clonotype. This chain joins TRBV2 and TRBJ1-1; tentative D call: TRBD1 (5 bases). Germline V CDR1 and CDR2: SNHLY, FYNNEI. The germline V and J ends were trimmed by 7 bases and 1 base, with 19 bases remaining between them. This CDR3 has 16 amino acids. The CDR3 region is CASTLWGTQGNTEAFF. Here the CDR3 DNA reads TGTGCCAGCACTCTCTGGGGGACGCAAGGGAACACTGAAGCTTTCTTT.

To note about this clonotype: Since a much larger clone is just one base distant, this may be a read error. The chain's CDR3 is CASGRDGNYGYTF. In DNA, the CDR3 is TGTGCCAGTGGTAGGGACGGTAACTATGGCTACACCTTC. The rearrangement links TRBV19 to TRBJ1-2; D might be TRBD1 (5 bases). The CDR3 length is 13 residues. Germline CDR1 LNHDA, CDR2 SQIVND (reference sequence). Trimming shortened V by 8 bases and J by 1 base, and 11 bases separated the two germline ends.

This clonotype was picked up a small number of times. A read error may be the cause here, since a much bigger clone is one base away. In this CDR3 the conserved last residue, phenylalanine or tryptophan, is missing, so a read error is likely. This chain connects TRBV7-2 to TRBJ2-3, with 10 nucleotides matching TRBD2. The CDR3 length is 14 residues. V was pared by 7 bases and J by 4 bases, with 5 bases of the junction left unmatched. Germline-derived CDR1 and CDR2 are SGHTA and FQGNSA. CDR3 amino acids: CASTPGLAADTQYS. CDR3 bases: TGTGCCAGCACCCCCGGACTAGCGGCAGATACGCAGTATTCT.

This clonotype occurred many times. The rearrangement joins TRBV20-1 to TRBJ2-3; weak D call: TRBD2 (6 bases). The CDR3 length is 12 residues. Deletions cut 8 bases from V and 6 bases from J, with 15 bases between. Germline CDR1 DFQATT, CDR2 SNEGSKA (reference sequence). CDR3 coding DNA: TGCAGTACCTTCCTCCGGGGGGATACGCAGTATTTT. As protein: CSTFLRGDTQYF.